A selection of T cell receptor beta chains follows, all from one sample in a study of blood T cell repertoires in COVID-19. TCRdb's copy holds only in-frame clones and misses some; the assay was immunoSEQ multiplex PCR. This table holds roughly 90,000 clones, 80% to 90% found once. Sequenced material: peripheral blood. The receptor set was obtained from a human donor in a cohort sampled during active COVID-19. Both conserved end residues are part of each CDR3. The D gene is left open where the match is weak. Some rows mark clone size as missing; the rest say once, few, many or name a class of expanded clone.

>.|.|TRBJ2-3|TRBV2
TGTGCCAGCAGTGTTGTAGGGGCTAGCACAGATACGCAGTATTTT
CASSVVGASTDTQYF
>once|.|TRBJ1-1|TRBV7-9
TGTGCCAGCACCCTGACAGTGAACACTGAAGCTTTCTTT
CASTLTVNTEAFF
>.|TRBD1|TRBJ2-7|TRBV3-1/TRBV3-2
TGTGCCAGCAGCCCCCCCGGGACAGGGAAGGGCGAGCAGTACTTC
CASSPPGTGKGEQYF
>.|TRBD1|TRBJ2-2|TRBV2
TGTGCCAGCAAAGGACAGGGGGATGTCGGGGAGCTGTTTTTT
CASKGQGDVGELFF
>.|TRBD1|TRBJ2-2|TRBV18
TGTGCCAGCTCACCCACTGGGACAGCCTCCGCGAACACCGGGGAGCTGTTTTTT
CASSPTGTASANTGELFF
>once|.|TRBJ2-3|TRBV2
TGTGCCAGCAGCCAGCAGGGGCGGGGGGATACGCAGTATTTT
CASSQQGRGDTQYF
>.|.|TRBJ1-1|TRBV28
TGTGCCAGCAGATACAGGGACACTGAAGCTTTCTTT
CASRYRDTEAFF
>.|TRBD1|TRBJ2-3|TRBV5-1
TGCGCCAGCAGCACCGGACAGGGTCCAAGCACAGATACGCAGTATTTT
CASSTGQGPSTDTQYF
>.|.|TRBJ2-1|TRBV7-3
TGTGCCAGCAGCTTAGTCGGAGGGGCCTACAATGAGCAGTTCTTC
CASSLVGGAYNEQFF
>.|TRBD2|TRBJ2-3|TRBV6-6
TGTGCCAGCAGACCTAGCGGGAGGGGCGGAGATACGCAGTATTTT
CASRPSGRGGDTQYF
>.|TRBD1|TRBJ1-2|TRBV28
TGTGCCAGCAGTTTCGGGGACAGTACTAACTATGGCTACACCTTC
CASSFGDSTNYGYTF
>.|.|TRBJ2-3|TRBV27
TGTGCCAGCAGCCACAACACAGATACGCAGTATTTT
CASSHNTDTQYF
>.|TRBD2|TRBJ2-7|TRBV28
TGTGCCAGCAGTTTTTCAGAAGCGGGAAAGACCTACGAGCAGTACTTC
CASSFSEAGKTYEQYF
>.|TRBD2|TRBJ2-1|TRBV11-2
TGTGCCAGCAGCTCGGGACTAGCCAGCTACAATGAGCAGTTCTTC
CASSSGLASYNEQFF
>.|.|TRBJ1-1|TRBV6-5
TGTGCCAGCAGTCCCCAGGAGGGAATTCCTACTGAAGCTTTCTTT
CASSPQEGIPTEAFF
>.|.|TRBJ1-2|TRBV11-2
TGTGCCAGCAGCTTAGTAAGCAACCCCAACTATGGCTACACCTTC
CASSLVSNPNYGYTF
>once|.|TRBJ2-7|TRBV5-6
TGTGCCAGCAGCCCGGAGGCCTCCTACGAGCAGTACTTC
CASSPEASYEQYF
>.|TRBD1|TRBJ1-6|TRBV28
TGTGCCAGCAGCTCGCCGAGGGGACAGGGGCTAGGTTCACCCCTCCACTTT
CASSSPRGQGLGSPLHF
>few|TRBD2|TRBJ2-2|TRBV6-5
TGTGCCAGCACCTCCGGGACTAGCAAAATCGGGGAGCTGTTTTTT
CASTSGTSKIGELFF
>.|.|TRBJ1-5|TRBV6-1
TGTGCCAGCAGTGCACTTACGGGGGGGGGCAGCAATCAGCCCCAGCATTTT
CASSALTGGGSNQPQHF
>once|.|TRBJ1-2|TRBV11-2
TGTGCCAGCAGCCCCAGGGTAAACTATGGCTACACCTTC
CASSPRVNYGYTF
>once|.|TRBJ2-7|TRBV5-6
TGTGCCAGCAGCTTGGGGGCGGGGAGCGAGCAGTACTTC
CASSLGAGSEQYF
>few|TRBD2|TRBJ2-2|TRBV7-2
TGTGCCAGTACCTCGGCGGGAGGGACCGGGGAGCTGTTTTTT
CASTSAGGTGELFF
>.|TRBD1|TRBJ2-6|TRBV4-2
TGTGCCAGCAGCCGGGTCACAGGGGTAGCATCTGGGGCCAACGTCCTGACTTTC
CASSRVTGVASGANVLTF
>.|TRBD2|TRBJ2-1|TRBV2
TGTGCCAGCAGTGGTTCCTTTGGGGGACTAGCGGTTATACCCCAAGCTTACAATGAGCAGTTCTTC
CASSGSFGGLAVIPQAYNEQFF
>.|.|TRBJ1-1|TRBV6-6
TGTGCCAGCAGTTACCCCCTCGACAGAGTGAACACTGAAGCTTTCTTT
CASSYPLDRVNTEAFF
>few|.|TRBJ2-7|TRBV3-1/TRBV3-2
TGTGCCAGCAGCTCCCGGAACAGACTAGGAAAGGTCGAGCAGTACTTC
CASSSRNRLGKVEQYF
>.|TRBD1|TRBJ1-3|TRBV6-5
TGTGCCAGCAGTCGGCAGGGGGGTGGAAACACCATATATTTT
CASSRQGGGNTIYF
>.|TRBD1|TRBJ1-3|TRBV14
TGTGCCAGCAGCCCTCTAAGAACGACAGGGACTGGAAACACCATATATTTT
CASSPLRTTGTGNTIYF
>.|TRBD1|TRBJ1-1|TRBV19
TGTGCCAGTAGTGACACAGGGGGCAACACTGAAGCTTTCTTT
CASSDTGGNTEAFF
>.|TRBD1|TRBJ2-5|TRBV5-1
TGCGCCAGCAGCCCCGGCAGGGGGCAAAGGGAGACCCAGTACTTC
CASSPGRGQRETQYF
>.|TRBD1|TRBJ1-1|TRBV6-5
TGTGCCAGCAAACGGACGCGGGACAGAGAAGCTTTCTTT
CASKRTRDREAFF
>.|TRBD2|TRBJ2-5|TRBV3-1/TRBV3-2
TGTGCCAGCAGTTACGGGGGGGGAGAGACCCAGTACTTC
CASSYGGGETQYF
>.|TRBD1|TRBJ2-7|TRBV9
TGTGCCAGCAGCCCCCGGACAGGGAGCTCCTACGAGCAGTACTTC
CASSPRTGSSYEQYF
>.|.|TRBJ1-2|TRBV28
TGTGCCAGCACCATGGAGGTCCAATCGGGCTATGGCTACACCTTC
CASTMEVQSGYGYTF
>.|.|TRBJ2-7|TRBV10-2
TGCGCCAGCAGATTAACCGGGACTGCGGAAGGGTGGGAGCAGTACTTC
CASRLTGTAEGWEQYF
>.|.|TRBJ1-4|TRBV28
TGTGCCAGCAGTTTCGTACAGGGTGAGGGTGAAAAACTGTTTTTT
CASSFVQGEGEKLFF
>few|.|TRBJ2-7|TRBV5-1
TGCGCCAGCAGGCCGCAAGCGGGCGTCGACGAGCAGTACTTC
CASRPQAGVDEQYF
>once|.|TRBJ2-5|TRBV6-2/TRBV6-3
TGTGCCAGCAGTTACTCTAGTTTCGGAGAGACCCAGTACTTC
CASSYSSFGETQYF
>.|TRBD1|TRBJ2-7|TRBV5-5
TGTGCCAGCAGCTTAGTGAGGGACAGTCAAGGGGTCTACGAGCAGTACTTC
CASSLVRDSQGVYEQYF
>.|.|TRBJ2-3|TRBV5-1
TGCGCCAGCAGCTTGGGGCTGGGGGCAACAGATACGCAGTATTTT
CASSLGLGATDTQYF
>.|TRBD2|TRBJ2-7|TRBV5-4
TGTGCCAGCAGCCCGGGGGGGGTTCCCGAGCAGTACTTC
CASSPGGVPEQYF
>.|TRBD1|TRBJ1-1|TRBV28
TGTGCCAGCGTGCCAGGGGGCCACACTGAAGCTTTCTTT
CASVPGGHTEAFF
>.|TRBD1|TRBJ2-2|TRBV19
TGTGCCAGTAGTGCTACAGGGGGCCCCACCGGGGAGCTGTTTTTT
CASSATGGPTGELFF
>.|TRBD2|TRBJ2-1|TRBV6-5
TGTGCCAGCAGAGAGACTAGCGGGGCCAATGAGCAGTTCTTC
CASRETSGANEQFF
>.|TRBD2|TRBJ2-1|TRBV5-4
TGTGCCAGCAGCTCCTTAGCGGGCTGGGATGAGCAGTTCTTC
CASSSLAGWDEQFF
>once|.|TRBJ2-5|TRBV5-1
TGCGCCAGCAGCCCCCTCAGTCCCGTACAAGAGACCCAGTACTTC
CASSPLSPVQETQYF
>once|TRBD1|TRBJ2-2|TRBV18
TGTGCCAGCTCACCATTACAGGGGCAAACCGGGGAGCTGTTTTTT
CASSPLQGQTGELFF
>.|.|TRBJ2-4|TRBV27
TGTGCCAGCAGTCCCAGGGGTGCCAAAAACATTCAGTACTTC
CASSPRGAKNIQYF
>.|TRBD1|TRBJ2-2|TRBV11-3
TGTGCCAGCAGCTTAGAGTGGGGACAGGGGGAGCTGTTTTTT
CASSLEWGQGELFF
>.|TRBD2|TRBJ2-1|TRBV5-1
TGCGCCAGCAGCTTCATGGGACTAGCGGGAGGGAGAAACAATGAGCAGTTCTTC
CASSFMGLAGGRNNEQFF
>once|TRBD2|TRBJ2-3|TRBV28
TGTGCCAGCAGTTTATGGGCGGGAGGGCGAATTGGCACAGATACGCAGTATTTT
CASSLWAGGRIGTDTQYF
>.|.|TRBJ1-2|TRBV27
TGTGCCAGCAGTTTTAATGCGGAGTATGGCTACACCTTC
CASSFNAEYGYTF
>once|TRBD1|TRBJ2-7|TRBV15
TGTGCCACCAGCAGAGGGCCGGTTCGGACAGGGCTCAACGAGCAGTACTTC
CATSRGPVRTGLNEQYF